Shown below are 20 T cell receptor beta chains from a single sample sequenced in a study of T cell repertoires in cytomegalovirus infection. One entry per CDR3 protein, called by TCRdb with MiXCR from the reads. The sample carries about 230,000 distinct CDR3 sequences, roughly 20% recorded once. Sequencing input: CD8+ T cells from PBMCs. The source of these receptors is a human donor in good health (CMV status not recorded). Some clones in this sample may be carry-over from other donors' samples.

The gene calls are TRBV28 and TRBJ1-1, with D unresolved. Trimming took 5 bases from V and 4 from J, leaving 17 bases between them. The CDR3 runs 15 residues. The V gene's germline CDR1 is MDHEN and CDR2 SYDVKM. The CDR3 DNA follows: TGTGCCAGCAGTCCCCCAAGCGGGGATCCCACTGAAGCTTTCTTT. This translates into CASSPPSGDPTEAFF. The variable domain in full, completed from reference TRBV28 and TRBJ1-1, reads DVKVTQSSRYLVKRTGEKVFLECVQDMDHENMFWYRQDPGLGLRLIYFSYDVKMKEKGDIPEGYSVSREKKERFSLILESASTNQTSMYLCASSPPSGDPTEAFFGQGTRLTVV.

The chain carries TRBV20-1 and TRBJ1-2; no reliable D call. Trimming took off 0 bases at V and 4 bases at J, with 9 bases between the two ends. The CDR3 has 13 residues. Germline-derived CDR1 and CDR2 are DFQATT and SNEGSKA (reference sequence). The CDR3 loop is CSARDVGGYGYTF. CDR3 DNA sequence: TGCAGTGCTAGAGACGTGGGTGGCTATGGCTACACCTTC.

This clonotype came up many times. The rearrangement links TRBV5-6 to TRBJ2-1; TRBD1 aligns across 11 bases. The ends lost 5 bases at V and 7 bases at J; junction bases unmatched: 5. This CDR3 comprises 14 residues. CDR1 is SGHDT, CDR2 YYEEEE, per germline. As DNA, the CDR3 is TGTGCCAGCAGGGGGACAGGGGGAGAAAATGAGCAGTTCTTC. This sequence encodes CASRGTGGENEQFF.

This clonotype was observed a handful of times. The chain links TRBV12-3 or TRBV12-4 to TRBJ2-1, with D maybe TRBD1 (7 bases). The CDR3 is 15 amino acids. The V end was cut by 6 bases, the J end by 4 bases, with 16 bases between. In DNA, the CDR3 is TGTGCCAGCAGCTTGGAGGGGGCTGGTTACAATGAGCAGTTCTTC. This sequence encodes CASSLEGAGYNEQFF.

The rearrangement uses TRBV2 and TRBJ2-2; D not resolved. This CDR3 region has 10 residues. Trimming stripped 10 bases from V and 3 bases from J, with 3 bases between. The V gene's germline CDR1 is SNHLY and CDR2 FYNNEI. The CDR3 DNA follows: TGTGCCATCTACACCGGGGAGCTGTTTTTT. It is translated as CAIYTGELFF.

This clonotype was observed a single time. This rearrangement joins TRBV13 to TRBJ2-1, with 9 positions matching TRBD2. CDR3 size: 14 residues. After removal of 5 bases from V and 6 bases from J, the junction contained 5 bases not matched to a gene. Germline CDR1 reads PRHDT; CDR2 reads FYEKMQ (reference sequence). The CDR3 is CASSPDSGGNEQFF. The CDR3 DNA is TGTGCCAGCAGCCCCGATAGCGGGGGCAATGAGCAGTTCTTC.

In its sample, this clonotype was seen many times. This rearrangement joins TRBV12-5 to TRBJ1-1; D gene unclear. CDR1 is LGHNT and CDR2 is FRNRAP in the germline V gene. The CDR3 is made up of 15 amino acids. Trimming removed 1 base at V and 5 bases at J, with 14 bases between. CDR3 amino acids: CASGLGWTVRTEAFF. CDR3 coding DNA: TGTGCTAGTGGTTTGGGCTGGACGGTGAGAACTGAAGCTTTCTTT. The full variable domain, in which reference TRBV12-5 and TRBJ1-1 provide the parts outside the CDR3, is DARVTQTPRHKVTEMGQEVTMRCQPILGHNTVFWYRQTMMQGLELLAYFRNRAPLDDSGMPKDRFSAEMPDATLATLKIQPSEPRDSAVYFCASGLGWTVRTEAFFGQGTRLTVV.

This clonotype was counted many times. The CDR3, as DNA: TGTGCCAGCAGTTCCCTCCGACAGGTGAACACTGAAGCTTTCTTT. This translates into CASSSLRQVNTEAFF. V gene TRBV12-3 or TRBV12-4 combines with J gene TRBJ1-1; the D gene is possibly TRBD1 (6 bases). V gave up 4 bases and J gave up 0 bases, with 12 bases separating them. CDR3 size: 15 residues.

The chain couples TRBV5-1 to TRBJ2-7, with D perhaps matching TRBD1 or TRBD2 (6 bases each). This CDR3 is 14 amino acids long. Germline loops: CDR1 SGHRS, CDR2 YFSETQ. The ends were cut back, 2 bases at V and 5 bases at J, with 14 bases in the middle. CDR3 coding DNA: TGCGCCAGCAGCTTTGGGGGGCAGGGGAACGAGCAGTACTTC. This encodes CASSFGGQGNEQYF.

In this sample, this clonotype turned up a few times. The chain has TRBV28 and TRBJ2-1; 9 nucleotides align to TRBD2. Germline trimming cut 2 bases from V and 2 bases from J; bases unmatched to any gene: 4. The germline V gene has CDR1 MDHEN and CDR2 SYDVKM. This CDR3 comprises 16 residues. CDR3 sequence reads: CASSLILAGTYNEQFF. The CDR3 DNA follows: TGTGCCAGCAGTTTAATCCTAGCGGGGACCTACAATGAGCAGTTCTTC.

This clonotype was found a few times. J is TRBJ2-7 and V is TRBV7-2; TRBD1 matches at 8 bases. The germline gives CDR1 SGHTA, CDR2 FQGNSA. J was trimmed by 3 bases and V by 5 bases; bases with no gene match: 9. The CDR3 has 15 amino acids. The CDR3 sequence is CASSPPGQDLYEQYF. The CDR3 DNA is TGTGCCAGCAGCCCCCCGGGACAGGATCTCTACGAGCAGTACTTC.

This clonotype has a handful of counts. The chain carries TRBV3-1 and TRBJ2-4, with D perhaps being TRBD1 or TRBD2 (6 bases each). In germline, CDR1 is LGHDT, CDR2 YNNKEL (reference sequence). V lost 1 base, J lost 7 bases, and 14 bases lay in between. This CDR3 is 15 amino acids long. The CDR3 reads CASSQGGAGQNIQYF. The CDR3, as DNA: TGTGCCAGCAGCCAAGGGGGGGCAGGGCAGAACATTCAGTACTTC. Drawing the rest from reference TRBV3-1 and TRBJ2-4, the complete variable domain is DTAVSQTPKYLVTQMGNDKSIKCEQNLGHDTMYWYKQDSKKFLKIMFSYNNKELIINETVPNRFSPKSPDKAHLNLHINSLELGDSAVYFCASSQGGAGQNIQYFGAGTRLSVL.

This clonotype came up many times. CDR3 sequence reads: CASSIQAGAGETQYF. CDR3 nucleotide sequence: TGTGCCAGTAGTATTCAAGCAGGGGCAGGGGAGACCCAGTACTTC. This chain uses TRBV19 with TRBJ2-5; tentatively, D is TRBD1 (6 bases). V was clipped by 3 bases and J by 5 bases, with 16 bases between them. This CDR3 comprises 15 residues. CDR1 is LNHDA and CDR2 is SQIVND in the germline V gene (reference sequence).

This clonotype was seen at least ten times. This chain connects TRBV9 to TRBJ1-1; D ambiguous. The germline V and J ends were trimmed by 3 bases and 8 bases, with 14 bases remaining between them. The CDR3 has 13 amino acids. Germline V lookup: CDR1 SGDLS, CDR2 YYNGEE. CDR3 sequence: CASSGNGETEAFF. The CDR3 bases are TGTGCCAGCAGCGGGAATGGGGAGACCGAAGCTTTCTTT.

Many counts were recorded for this clonotype. The V and J genes are TRBV7-9 and TRBJ2-7, with TRBD1 matching over 7 bases. The trim removed 5 bases at V and 0 bases at J, leaving 7 bases unmatched. The CDR3 has 15 amino acids. From germline, CDR1 is SEHNR and CDR2 FQNEAQ (reference sequence). This CDR3 reads CASSGTGTVSYEQYF. DNA of the CDR3: TGTGCCAGCAGCGGAACCGGGACAGTCTCCTACGAGCAGTACTTC.

The table lists this clonotype with many counts. V usage is TRBV27 and J usage is TRBJ2-4; D not resolved. This CDR3 comprises 14 residues. From germline, CDR1 is MNHEY and CDR2 SMNVEV (reference sequence). Between the trimmed V and J ends, which lost 5 bases and 0 bases, there was a span of 8 bases. The CDR3 sequence: CASSPTVAKNIQYF. Here the CDR3 DNA reads TGTGCCAGCAGTCCCACAGTAGCCAAAAACATTCAGTACTTC.

This clonotype turned up a few times. This CDR3 is CASSEGGTGELFF. DNA for the CDR3: TGTGCCAGCAGCGAAGGTGGGACCGGGGAGCTGTTTTTT. The J gene is TRBJ2-2, the V gene TRBV5-6; no firm D call. Trimming cost V 4 bases and J 5 bases, with 9 bases left between them. Germline V lookup: CDR1 SGHDT, CDR2 YYEEEE. CDR3 length: 13 residues.

The rearrangement joins TRBV4-3 to TRBJ1-2; D remains unclear. The V end lost 0 bases, the J end lost 1 base, and 6 bases lay between the germline ends. CDR1 and CDR2 from the germline V gene are LGHNA and YSLEER. There are 14 residues in the CDR3. CDR3 nucleotides: TGCGCCAGCAGCCAAGATCTACATAACTATGGCTACACCTTC. Translated: CASSQDLHNYGYTF.

The V gene is TRBV4-1, the J gene TRBJ1-2; no clear D. Germline V lookup: CDR1 MGHRA, CDR2 YSYEKL. This CDR3 contains 17 residues. Trimming left V 1 base short and J 2 bases short, with 17 bases between. The CDR3 is CASSQGPSDGANYGYTF. The CDR3, as DNA: TGCGCCAGCAGCCAAGGCCCGTCGGACGGAGCCAACTATGGCTACACCTTC.

This clonotype was observed a few times. This chain uses TRBV7-9 with TRBJ2-7, with 8 bases matching TRBD2. Trimming at V came to 2 bases and at J to 5 bases, leaving 5 bases not matched to a gene. The germline V gene encodes CDR1 SEHNR and CDR2 FQNEAQ (reference sequence). There are 14 residues in the CDR3. CDR3 residues: CASSLSGGPDEQYF. DNA for the CDR3: TGTGCCAGCAGCTTAAGCGGGGGCCCGGACGAGCAGTACTTC.